The 12 T cell receptor beta chains reported below all come from one sample, sequenced in a study of PD-L1 blockade in urothelial cancer. TCRdb's table, derived via immunoSEQ multiplex PCR, lists solely in-frame clones and lacks some. Of fewer than 50,000 clones in the sample, nearly 90% were seen once. The material was PBMCs, obtained around atezolizumab (anti-PD-L1) treatment. The receptors here all came from a man in his 60s with urothelial cancer.

The chain has TRBV1 and TRBJ2-5; the table calls TRBD2, which could not be checked here. TRBV1 is a documented pseudogene. The CDR3 loop spans 15 amino acids. The CDR3 reads CTSSQDGGRQETQYF. The DNA of the CDR3 is TGCACCAGCAGCCAAGACGGAGGCAGGCAAGAGACCCAGTACTTC.

The V and J genes are TRBV18 and TRBJ1-1; D may be TRBD1 (6 bases). Germline CDR1 is KGHSH and CDR2 is LQKENI. V was trimmed by 4 bases and J by 4 bases, leaving 22 bases between them. The CDR3 consists of 17 residues. In DNA, the CDR3 is TGTGCCAGCTCACACCCCGATAGCGGGGGCGCGGGCACTGAAGCTTTCTTT. It codes for CASSHPDSGGAGTEAFF.

V is TRBV9 and J is TRBJ2-1, with 9 positions matching TRBD2. Germline V lookup: CDR1 SGDLS, CDR2 YYNGEE. V was clipped by 0 bases and J by 8 bases; unmatched bases: 9. The CDR3 consists of 16 residues. The CDR3 coding sequence is TGTGCCAGCAGCGTAGCGTCCGGCGGGGGGGCCCATGAGCAGTTCTTC. Translation: CASSVASGGGAHEQFF. The entire variable domain, with the rest obtained from reference TRBV9 and TRBJ2-1, is as follows: DSGVTQTPKHLITATGQRVTLRCSPRSGDLSVYWYQQSLDQGLQFLIQYYNGEERAKGNILERFSAQQFPDLHSELNLSSLELGDSALYFCASSVASGGGAHEQFFGPGTRLTVL.

CDR3 DNA: TGCGCCAGCAGCTTCCGGGACAGTCCTTATATCCACTATGGCTACACCTTC. This codes for CASSFRDSPYIHYGYTF. The chain couples TRBV5-1 to TRBJ1-2; TRBD1 agrees at 7 bases. The CDR3 is 17 residues long. With 2 bases clipped from V and 3 bases from J, the junction kept 13 bases outside the gene matches. Germline V CDR1 and CDR2: SGHRS, YFSETQ.

The gene calls are TRBV9 and TRBJ2-2; 7 positions agree with TRBD2. CDR1 and CDR2 from the germline V gene are SGDLS and YYNGEE. The CDR3 sequence is 15 residues long. With V trimmed by 4 bases and J by 6 bases, 9 bases remained unmatched. The CDR3 bases are TGTGCCAGCAGCTTGGTGGGGGGGTTCGCCGGGGAGCTGTTTTTT. Protein product: CASSLVGGFAGELFF.

The J gene is TRBJ2-3, the V gene TRBV10-3; 9 bases agree with TRBD2. Germline trimming cut 4 bases from V and 6 bases from J; bases unmatched to any gene: 5. From germline, CDR1 is ENHRY and CDR2 SYGVKD. The CDR3 has 14 residues. The CDR3 nucleotides are TGTGCCATCAGTGTGTCGGCGGGGGGGGATACGCAGTATTTT. Translation: CAISVSAGGDTQYF.

This clone was recorded a few times. The chain carries TRBV6-4 and TRBJ2-1; 11 bases align to TRBD1. The junction had 8 bases not matched to a gene; V was cut back by 4 bases and J by 9 bases. Germline V lookup: CDR1 MRHNA, CDR2 SNTAGT. This CDR3 has 15 amino acids. CDR3 nucleotides: TGTGCCAGCAGTGCCGCCGGGACAGGGGGGGCTGAGCAGTTCTTC. Translating it yields CASSAAGTGGAEQFF.

About this clone itself: The same CDR3 is also encoded by other DNA sequences in this sample. The rearrangement joins TRBV30 to TRBJ2-1, with TRBD2 matching 10 bases. V shed 0 bases, J shed 9 bases, and the junction held 8 bases outside the gene matches. Germline V gives CDR1 GTSNPN, CDR2 SVGIG (reference sequence). The CDR3 contains 15 residues. CDR3 amino acids: CAWSVSTSGASEQFF. For the CDR3, the DNA is TGTGCCTGGAGTGTGAGCACTAGCGGGGCGAGTGAGCAGTTCTTC.

V usage is TRBV5-6 and J usage is TRBJ2-7; 10 bases line up with TRBD1. The CDR3 is made up of 15 amino acids. The germline CDR1 and CDR2 sequences are SGHDT and YYEEEE. Trimming took 4 bases from V and 3 from J; bases not matched to a gene: 7. CDR3 coding DNA: TGTGCCAGCAGCCCTCCGGGACAGGGGATCTACGAGCAGTACTTC. This encodes CASSPPGQGIYEQYF. Supplemented by reference TRBV5-6 and TRBJ2-7, the full variable domain reads DAGVTQSPTHLIKTRGQQVTLRCSPKSGHDTVSWYQQALGQGPQFIFQYYEEEERQRGNFPDRFSGHQFPNYSSELNVNALLLGDSALYLCASSPPGQGIYEQYFGPGTRLTVT.

This chain uses TRBV7-2 with TRBJ2-3, with 7 bases fitting TRBD1. Trimming removed 4 bases from V and 0 bases from J; junction bases left unmatched: 4. The CDR3 has 15 amino acids. Germline V gene sequence: CDR1 SGHTA, CDR2 FQGNSA. The CDR3: CASSSTGISTDTQYF. In nucleotides, the CDR3 is TGTGCCAGCAGCTCGACAGGGATTAGCACAGATACGCAGTATTTT. Supplemented by reference TRBV7-2 and TRBJ2-3, the full variable domain reads GAGVSQSPSNKVTEKGKDVELRCDPISGHTALYWYRQSLGQGLEFLIYFQGNSAPDKSGLPSDRFSAERTGGSVSTLTIQRTQQEDSAVYLCASSSTGISTDTQYFGPGTRLTVL.

This chain joins TRBV4-3 and TRBJ1-2; D may be TRBD1 (5 bases). Trimming shortened V by 0 bases and J by 0 bases, and 8 bases separated the two germline ends. Germline CDR1 LGHNA, CDR2 YSLEER. The CDR3 runs 15 residues. In DNA, the CDR3 is TGCGCCAGCAGCCAAGACGACAGCACTAACTATGGCTACACCTTC. Amino acid sequence: CASSQDDSTNYGYTF.

V and J are TRBV6-5 and TRBJ2-4; possibly TRBD2 for D (5 bases). V was cut by 2 bases and J by 10 bases, with 12 bases left in between. Germline V gene lookup returns CDR1 MNHEY and CDR2 SVGAGI. The CDR3 length is 13 residues. Here the CDR3 DNA reads TGTGCCAGCAGTTACCTCGGGCGAGGGATTCAGTACTTC. Translation: CASSYLGRGIQYF.